Listed below are T cell receptor beta chains from one sample, sequenced in a study of T cells after yellow fever vaccination. One entry per CDR3 protein results from TCRdb running MiXCR on the 5' RACE reads. The sample lists about 580,000 distinct CDR3 sequences; roughly 17% were seen once. Specimen: PBMCs, collected about 5 days after the first yellow fever vaccination. These receptor sequences come from a man aged 18-30 years who received the YFV17D yellow fever vaccine. CDR3s include the opening cysteine and the closing phenylalanine or tryptophan. A D gene is named only where the DNA matches it firmly. Size values are once, few and many counts, or a class for expanded clones, and some rows have none.

j_gene: TRBJ2-1; v_gene: TRBV7-3; d_gene: TRBD2; abundance: -; CDR3nt: TGTGCCAGCAGCCCGGCGGGGGGTTTCAATGAGCAGTTCTTC; CDR3aa: CASSPAGGFNEQFF
j_gene: TRBJ1-5; v_gene: TRBV6-2/TRBV6-3; d_gene: TRBD1; abundance: -; CDR3nt: TGTGCCAGCAGCCCGTACAGGGACAGCTTCAATCAGCCCCAGCATTTT; CDR3aa: CASSPYRDSFNQPQHF
j_gene: TRBJ2-1; v_gene: TRBV7-3; d_gene: -; abundance: few; CDR3nt: TGTGCCAGCAGCTTAAACTCAGGGCTAGCGCAGAATGAGCAGTTCTTC; CDR3aa: CASSLNSGLAQNEQFF
j_gene: TRBJ1-1; v_gene: TRBV3-1; d_gene: -; abundance: -; CDR3nt: TGTGCCAGCAGCCAAAACCCCCCCCAGAACACTGAAGCTTTCTTT; CDR3aa: CASSQNPPQNTEAFF
j_gene: TRBJ2-1; v_gene: TRBV5-4; d_gene: -; abundance: -; CDR3nt: TGTGCCAGCAGGGGAAGTTTCTACAATGAGCAGTTCTTC; CDR3aa: CASRGSFYNEQFF
j_gene: TRBJ1-6; v_gene: TRBV7-9; d_gene: -; abundance: -; CDR3nt: TGTGCCACCGACCGGGACTTTGGTTCACCCCTCCACTTT; CDR3aa: CATDRDFGSPLHF
j_gene: TRBJ2-1; v_gene: TRBV20-1; d_gene: TRBD2; abundance: few; CDR3nt: TGCAGTGCTGGGCCGGGACTAGCGGAGAATGAGCAGTTCTTC; CDR3aa: CSAGPGLAENEQFF
j_gene: TRBJ1-6; v_gene: TRBV12-3/TRBV12-4; d_gene: TRBD1; abundance: -; CDR3nt: TGTGCCAGCAGTCCAGGGGGGTCGGGCCTCCCATGGCATTCACCCCTCCACTTT; CDR3aa: CASSPGGSGLPWHSPLHF
j_gene: TRBJ2-4; v_gene: TRBV7-2; d_gene: -; abundance: -; CDR3nt: TGTGCCAGCAGCTTAGGGACCGACAGTTTCCTTGACTTC; CDR3aa: CASSLGTDSFLDF
j_gene: TRBJ2-2; v_gene: TRBV6-5; d_gene: TRBD1; abundance: few; CDR3nt: TGTGCCAGCAGTTACTCCGACAGGGGGCTTAGCGGGGAGCTGTTTTTT; CDR3aa: CASSYSDRGLSGELFF
j_gene: TRBJ2-5; v_gene: TRBV4-1; d_gene: TRBD1; abundance: few; CDR3nt: TGCGCCAGCAGCCCCTCAGGACAGGCTGAGACCCAGTACTTC; CDR3aa: CASSPSGQAETQYF
j_gene: TRBJ2-7; v_gene: TRBV5-4; d_gene: -; abundance: many; CDR3nt: TGTGCCAGCAGTTTCGGACTCTACGAGCAGTACTTC; CDR3aa: CASSFGLYEQYF
j_gene: TRBJ2-4; v_gene: TRBV12-3/TRBV12-4; d_gene: TRBD1; abundance: -; CDR3nt: TGTGCCGGCAGTTCAGGACAGGCGGTTGGCATTCAGTACTTC; CDR3aa: CAGSSGQAVGIQYF
j_gene: TRBJ2-5; v_gene: TRBV7-9; d_gene: -; abundance: many; CDR3nt: TGTGCCAGCAGCACAACGGGGTACCAAGAGACCCAGTACTTC; CDR3aa: CASSTTGYQETQYF
j_gene: TRBJ1-2; v_gene: TRBV7-2; d_gene: TRBD1; abundance: few; CDR3nt: TGTGCCAGCGCATTTCAGGGGGGCGACGGCTACACCTTC; CDR3aa: CASAFQGGDGYTF
j_gene: TRBJ1-2; v_gene: TRBV4-3; d_gene: TRBD1; abundance: few; CDR3nt: TGCGCCAGCAGCCAAGAGTGGACAGGGACCAACTATGGCTACACCTTC; CDR3aa: CASSQEWTGTNYGYTF
j_gene: TRBJ2-3; v_gene: TRBV12-3/TRBV12-4; d_gene: -; abundance: few; CDR3nt: TGTGCCAGCACTTTCCAGGTTGGAGATACGCAGTATTTT; CDR3aa: CASTFQVGDTQYF
j_gene: TRBJ1-5; v_gene: TRBV19; d_gene: -; abundance: few; CDR3nt: TGTGCCAGCCAGCGGGGGGCGAGGCAGCCCCAGCATTTT; CDR3aa: CASQRGARQPQHF
j_gene: TRBJ1-6; v_gene: TRBV7-9; d_gene: -; abundance: -; CDR3nt: TGTGCCAGCAGAAACCTAAGCGTGTCACCCCTCCACTTT; CDR3aa: CASRNLSVSPLHF
j_gene: TRBJ2-2; v_gene: TRBV3-1; d_gene: TRBD1; abundance: few; CDR3nt: TGTGCCAGCAGCCAAGATGGACAGGGGTTCACCGGGGAGCTGTTTTTT; CDR3aa: CASSQDGQGFTGELFF
j_gene: TRBJ2-3; v_gene: TRBV12-3/TRBV12-4; d_gene: -; abundance: few; CDR3nt: TGTGCCAGCAGTCCAACGAGTACGCAGTATTTT; CDR3aa: CASSPTSTQYF
j_gene: TRBJ2-1; v_gene: TRBV9; d_gene: -; abundance: few; CDR3nt: TGTGCCAGCAGCGCCTACTCCTACAATGAGCAGTTCTTC; CDR3aa: CASSAYSYNEQFF
j_gene: TRBJ1-1; v_gene: TRBV12-3/TRBV12-4; d_gene: -; abundance: -; CDR3nt: TGTGCCAGCAGTTCCCCCGCATGGAACACTGAAGCTTTCTTT; CDR3aa: CASSSPAWNTEAFF
j_gene: TRBJ2-7; v_gene: TRBV6-5; d_gene: -; abundance: -; CDR3nt: TGTGCCAGCAGTTACTCCGAGACAGGACCCTACGAGCAGTACTTC; CDR3aa: CASSYSETGPYEQYF
j_gene: TRBJ2-5; v_gene: TRBV7-9; d_gene: -; abundance: -; CDR3nt: TGTGCCAGCAGCCCGACCCCTCAAGAGACCCAGTACTTC; CDR3aa: CASSPTPQETQYF
j_gene: TRBJ2-3; v_gene: TRBV3-1; d_gene: -; abundance: many; CDR3nt: TGTGCCAGCAGCCAAGGGTTGGCTGATACGCAGTATTTT; CDR3aa: CASSQGLADTQYF
j_gene: TRBJ1-1; v_gene: TRBV4-1; d_gene: -; abundance: few; CDR3nt: TGCGCCAGCAGCCGTGAGTCACACACTGAAGCTTTCTTT; CDR3aa: CASSRESHTEAFF
j_gene: TRBJ2-1; v_gene: TRBV29-1; d_gene: -; abundance: -; CDR3nt: TGCAGCGCCGGGGGGGTTCAGGGGGCATGGAATGAGCAGTTCTTC; CDR3aa: CSAGGVQGAWNEQFF
j_gene: TRBJ2-1; v_gene: TRBV7-3; d_gene: -; abundance: few; CDR3nt: TGTGCCAGCAGCTTCAGGAGGAGCAGTTACAATGAGCAGTTCTTC; CDR3aa: CASSFRRSSYNEQFF
j_gene: TRBJ1-5; v_gene: TRBV6-2/TRBV6-3; d_gene: TRBD1; abundance: many; CDR3nt: TGTGCCAGCAGTTACCACGAACGGACAGGACAGCCCCAGCATTTT; CDR3aa: CASSYHERTGQPQHF
j_gene: TRBJ2-5; v_gene: TRBV11-1; d_gene: TRBD2; abundance: few; CDR3nt: TGTGCCAGCAGCTTCCCTCTCCGTCAGACTAGCGGGGGAACCCTGGGGGAGACCCAGTACTTC; CDR3aa: CASSFPLRQTSGGTLGETQYF
j_gene: TRBJ2-3; v_gene: TRBV6-1; d_gene: -; abundance: few; CDR3nt: TGTGCCAGCTCGCCGAGCTGGGCGGGGACAGATACGCAGTATTTT; CDR3aa: CASSPSWAGTDTQYF
j_gene: TRBJ2-3; v_gene: TRBV6-5; d_gene: -; abundance: few; CDR3nt: TGTGCCAGCAGTTACTCCAGTCGTCAGGATACGCAGTATTTT; CDR3aa: CASSYSSRQDTQYF
j_gene: TRBJ2-1; v_gene: TRBV4-1; d_gene: -; abundance: -; CDR3nt: TGCGCCAGCAGCCAGTATCTCCCTAGGACGAGCTCCTACAATGAGCAGTTCTTC; CDR3aa: CASSQYLPRTSSYNEQFF
j_gene: TRBJ2-1; v_gene: TRBV5-1; d_gene: -; abundance: few; CDR3nt: TGCGCCAGCAGCTTGGGGGGGGCGGCTCCTGAGCAGTTCTTC; CDR3aa: CASSLGGAAPEQFF
j_gene: TRBJ1-2; v_gene: TRBV7-2; d_gene: -; abundance: -; CDR3nt: TGTGCCAGCAGCCAAAGCCCAGGGAATGCTGGCTACACCTTC; CDR3aa: CASSQSPGNAGYTF
j_gene: TRBJ1-6; v_gene: TRBV7-9; d_gene: -; abundance: few; CDR3nt: TGTGCCAGCAGCTTCCTGGATTCACCCCTCCACTTT; CDR3aa: CASSFLDSPLHF
j_gene: TRBJ1-2; v_gene: TRBV11-2; d_gene: -; abundance: many; CDR3nt: TGTGCCAGCAGCTCGTTCCGTGCGGGAGGCTCGACCTATGGCTACACCTTC; CDR3aa: CASSSFRAGGSTYGYTF
j_gene: TRBJ2-5; v_gene: TRBV4-2; d_gene: -; abundance: many; CDR3nt: TGTGCCAGCAGCCACCTGGGACTGCAAGAGACCCAGTACTTC; CDR3aa: CASSHLGLQETQYF
j_gene: TRBJ2-3; v_gene: TRBV29-1; d_gene: -; abundance: -; CDR3nt: TGCAGCGTTAGTTGGAGGGGAACAGATACGCAGTATTTT; CDR3aa: CSVSWRGTDTQYF
j_gene: TRBJ1-2; v_gene: TRBV12-3/TRBV12-4; d_gene: -; abundance: -; CDR3nt: TGTGCCAGCAGCCACTCATACCTAGGCTACACCTTC; CDR3aa: CASSHSYLGYTF
j_gene: TRBJ2-1; v_gene: TRBV6-6; d_gene: -; abundance: few; CDR3nt: TGTGCCAGCACGGGGGCCAACAATGAGCAGTTCTTC; CDR3aa: CASTGANNEQFF
j_gene: TRBJ2-7; v_gene: TRBV9; d_gene: -; abundance: -; CDR3nt: TGTGCCAGCAGCGTCGCTAGCAGTTCAGGATACGAGCAGTACTTC; CDR3aa: CASSVASSSGYEQYF
j_gene: TRBJ2-3; v_gene: TRBV24-1; d_gene: -; abundance: few; CDR3nt: TGTGCCACCATGGAACAGAGCACAGATACGCAGTATTTT; CDR3aa: CATMEQSTDTQYF
j_gene: TRBJ2-7; v_gene: TRBV20-1; d_gene: -; abundance: many; CDR3nt: TGCAGTGCCGAGGGTGAGGACAGCCGGAGGGACGAGCAGTACTTC; CDR3aa: CSAEGEDSRRDEQYF
j_gene: TRBJ2-3; v_gene: TRBV29-1; d_gene: -; abundance: few; CDR3nt: TGCAGCGTTGAAGATCTTAGATCGGCCAACGGGGATACGCAGTATTTT; CDR3aa: CSVEDLRSANGDTQYF
j_gene: TRBJ1-1; v_gene: TRBV18; d_gene: TRBD1; abundance: -; CDR3nt: TGTGCCAGCTCAGGAACAGGGACAGTGAACACTGAAGCTTTCTTT; CDR3aa: CASSGTGTVNTEAFF
j_gene: TRBJ2-1; v_gene: TRBV6-1; d_gene: TRBD1; abundance: few; CDR3nt: TGTGCCAGCAGCCGGAGACAGGGAACCTACAATGAGCAGTTCTTC; CDR3aa: CASSRRQGTYNEQFF
j_gene: TRBJ2-1; v_gene: TRBV6-2/TRBV6-3; d_gene: TRBD2; abundance: -; CDR3nt: TGTGCCAGCAGGGGACTAGTGGATACAGGCAATGAGCAGTTCTTC; CDR3aa: CASRGLVDTGNEQFF
j_gene: TRBJ2-6; v_gene: TRBV11-1; d_gene: -; abundance: -; CDR3nt: TGTGCCAGCAGCTTAGGTCGACAGGATAGCTCTGGGGCCAACGTCCTGACTTTC; CDR3aa: CASSLGRQDSSGANVLTF
j_gene: TRBJ1-1; v_gene: TRBV11-1; d_gene: TRBD1; abundance: few; CDR3nt: TGTGCCAGCAGCCTCCAGGGGGGGGCGAACACTGAAGCTTTCTTT; CDR3aa: CASSLQGGANTEAFF
j_gene: TRBJ2-7; v_gene: TRBV19; d_gene: TRBD2; abundance: few; CDR3nt: TGTGCCAGTAGTGCCATAACTAGCGGGGAATCAGTTGAGCAGTACTTC; CDR3aa: CASSAITSGESVEQYF
j_gene: TRBJ2-3; v_gene: TRBV27; d_gene: TRBD1; abundance: few; CDR3nt: TGTGCCAGCAGCCTCGGGACAGGGGCCCCGCGGACGCAGTATTTT; CDR3aa: CASSLGTGAPRTQYF
j_gene: TRBJ1-1; v_gene: TRBV27; d_gene: -; abundance: many; CDR3nt: TGTGCCAGCAGTTTAAGGTCAGGGTCTGAAGCTTTCTTT; CDR3aa: CASSLRSGSEAFF
j_gene: TRBJ2-3; v_gene: TRBV7-2; d_gene: -; abundance: many; CDR3nt: TGTGCCAGCAGCTTAGCCCCTCCGGCGAGGGCAGATACGCAGTATTTT; CDR3aa: CASSLAPPARADTQYF
j_gene: TRBJ2-5; v_gene: TRBV5-1; d_gene: -; abundance: -; CDR3nt: TGCGCCAGTAGCCAGTGGTCCGGGGAGCGCCCGGAGACCCAGTACTTC; CDR3aa: CASSQWSGERPETQYF
j_gene: TRBJ2-1; v_gene: TRBV4-2; d_gene: TRBD1; abundance: few; CDR3nt: TGTGCCAGCAGCCAAGAAGGACAGGGGGGGTGGGGTGAGCAGTTCTTC; CDR3aa: CASSQEGQGGWGEQFF
j_gene: TRBJ2-7; v_gene: TRBV10-3; d_gene: -; abundance: few; CDR3nt: TGTGCCATCAGTGATACCCGTTTACCACACGAGCAGTACTTC; CDR3aa: CAISDTRLPHEQYF
j_gene: TRBJ2-5; v_gene: TRBV7-2; d_gene: -; abundance: -; CDR3nt: TGTGCCAGCAGCCAGGGACCCATTCGATCGGAGACCCAGTACTTC; CDR3aa: CASSQGPIRSETQYF
j_gene: TRBJ2-7; v_gene: TRBV4-1; d_gene: -; abundance: -; CDR3nt: TGCGCCAGCAGCCAAGTCCTGGGGATCTACGAGCAGTACTTC; CDR3aa: CASSQVLGIYEQYF